Each of the 32 T cell receptor beta chains below was sequenced from the same sample in a study of shared clonotypes between healthy human individuals. Some clones are missing from TCRdb's copy, which holds only in-frame ones; the method was immunoSEQ multiplex PCR. The sample has roughly 1,600,000 clones, less than 99% seen once. Source material: naive CD4+ T cells sorted from blood. This sample's subset: CD45RA+ positively selected. The source of these receptors is a man younger than 45 in good health.

On this clone: The identical CDR3 is also encoded by other nucleotide sequences in the sample. This chain uses TRBV5-1 with TRBJ2-1; 8 bases map to TRBD1. With V trimmed by 2 bases and J by 9 bases, 1 base remained unmatched. CDR1 and CDR2 (germline): SGHRS, YFSETQ. The CDR3 is made up of 12 amino acids. The CDR3 DNA follows: TGCGCCAGCAGCTTACAGGGGGGTGAGCAGTTCTTC. Residues: CASSLQGGEQFF. Drawing the rest from reference TRBV5-1 and TRBJ2-1, the complete variable domain is KAGVTQTPRYLIKTRGQQVTLSCSPISGHRSVSWYQQTPGQGLQFLFEYFSETQRNKGNFPGRFSGRQFSNSRSEMNVSTLELGDSALYLCASSLQGGEQFFGPGTRLTVL.

This chain links TRBV29-1 with TRBJ1-2; the D gene is possibly TRBD1 (5 bases). The V and J ends lost 3 bases and 4 bases respectively, with 9 bases between them. The CDR3 runs 12 residues. The germline V gene encodes CDR1 SQVTM and CDR2 ANQGSEA. The CDR3 region has the DNA TGCAGCGTTGATTGGGGCTCCTATGGCTACACCTTC. Translation: CSVDWGSYGYTF.

The rearrangement uses TRBV15 and TRBJ2-7; no clear D gene. The CDR3 contains 14 residues. The germline V gene has CDR1 LNHNV and CDR2 YYDKDF (reference sequence). V was shortened by 1 base and J by 0 bases, with 7 bases between the two germline ends. CDR3 protein: CATSRAHSSYEQYF. The CDR3, as DNA: TGTGCCACCAGCAGAGCACACAGCTCCTACGAGCAGTACTTC.

V gene TRBV6-6 combines with J gene TRBJ2-2; D remains ambiguous. The CDR3 runs 14 residues. V gave up 6 bases and J gave up 3 bases, with 11 bases separating them. Germline values: CDR1 MNHNY, CDR2 SVGAGI (reference sequence). CDR3 region: CASSMDRDTGELFF. For the CDR3, the DNA is TGTGCCAGCAGCATGGACCGCGACACCGGGGAGCTGTTTTTT.

The V and J genes are TRBV25-1 and TRBJ2-6; a weak D match, TRBD1 (6 bases). The CDR3 is 15 residues long. Trimming cost V 6 bases and J 0 bases, with 9 bases left between them. CDR1 and CDR2 (germline): MGHDK, SYGVNS. The CDR3 here is CASSLGGSGANVLTF. For the CDR3, the DNA is TGTGCCAGCAGCCTAGGGGGCTCTGGGGCCAACGTCCTGACTTTC. Full variable domain (remainder filled in from reference TRBV25-1 and TRBJ2-6): EADIYQTPRYLVIGTGKKITLECSQTMGHDKMYWYQQDPGMELHLIHYSYGVNSTEKGDLSSESTVSRIRTEHFPLTLESARPSHTSQYLCASSLGGSGANVLTFGAGSRLTVL.

Written as DNA, the CDR3 is TGTGCCTGGAGTGTACTGAACCTAAAACTTGAAGCTTTCTTT. Protein sequence: CAWSVLNLKLEAFF. V is TRBV30 and J is TRBJ1-1; D uncertain. Per germline, CDR1 GTSNPN and CDR2 SVGIG (reference sequence). The V end was cut by 0 bases, the J end by 7 bases, with 15 bases between. CDR3 length: 14 residues.

The chain combines TRBV18 with TRBJ2-2, with 11 bases lining up with TRBD2. J lost 0 bases, V lost 3 bases, and 3 bases had no gene match. The V gene's germline CDR1 is KGHSH and CDR2 LQKENI. CDR3 length: 17 amino acids. The CDR3 protein is CASSPGLAETNTGELFF. The CDR3 bases are TGTGCCAGCTCACCGGGACTAGCGGAAACGAACACCGGGGAGCTGTTTTTT.

The chain links TRBV9 to TRBJ2-1; the match to TRBD1 covers 8 bases. This CDR3 region has 15 residues. The germline V gene encodes CDR1 SGDLS and CDR2 YYNGEE. Unmatched junction bases numbered 4, after V lost 1 base and J lost 4 bases. The CDR3 DNA reads as TGTGCCAGCAGCGTATTTAGGACAGGGTACAATGAGCAGTTCTTC. It translates to CASSVFRTGYNEQFF.

This sequence joins TRBV19 and TRBJ2-1; 10 bases map to TRBD2. Germline loops: CDR1 LNHDA, CDR2 SQIVND (reference sequence). This CDR3 is built from 15 residues. V lost 7 bases, J lost 10 bases, and 13 bases stayed unmatched. The CDR3 loop is CASTMTSGLRGEQFF. The CDR3 DNA reads TGTGCCAGTACCATGACTAGCGGGTTAAGGGGAGAGCAGTTCTTC.

This chain connects TRBV10-3 to TRBJ2-7; TRBD2 agrees at 8 bases. J gave up 2 bases and V 10 bases, and 4 bases lay outside the gene matches. The CDR3 length is 12 residues. The germline V gene has CDR1 ENHRY and CDR2 SYGVKD. The CDR3 protein is CATSAGAYEQYF. CDR3 sequence (DNA): TGTGCCACGTCAGCGGGGGCCTACGAGCAGTACTTC.

The sample holds one count of this clone. The chain's CDR3 is CASSILAGQWGGELFF. CDR3 nucleotides: TGTGCCAGTAGTATCCTAGCGGGACAGTGGGGCGGGGAGCTGTTTTTT. V is TRBV19 and J is TRBJ2-2, with 9 positions matching TRBD2. This CDR3 comprises 16 residues. Germline V gene lookup returns CDR1 LNHDA and CDR2 SQIVND (reference sequence). V trimming: 3 bases; J trimming: 7 bases; junction bases outside the gene matches: 9.

The chain has TRBV7-2 and TRBJ2-5; tentatively, D is TRBD1 (6 bases). V lost 1 base and J lost 7, with 16 bases in between. From germline, CDR1 is SGHTA and CDR2 FQGNSA. CDR3 length: 15 amino acids. DNA for the CDR3: TGTGCCAGCAGCTTAGATCCAGGGGCCTCCGGGACCCAGTACTTC. Its translation is CASSLDPGASGTQYF.

J is TRBJ2-5 and V is TRBV7-6, with TRBD1 matching 10 bases. The junction had 1 base not matched to a gene; V was cut back by 5 bases and J by 4 bases. Germline V gene sequence: CDR1 SGHVS, CDR2 FNYEAQ. The CDR3 runs 13 residues. CDR3 residues: CASSRQGAETQYF. The CDR3 DNA sequence: TGTGCCAGCAGCCGACAGGGGGCAGAGACCCAGTACTTC.

The chain combines TRBV4-3 with TRBJ2-1; 7 nucleotides align to TRBD1. The CDR3 has 14 residues. Looked up from germline, CDR1 is LGHNA and CDR2 is YSLEER. With 1 base clipped from V and 9 bases from J, the junction kept 6 bases outside the gene matches. The CDR3 bases are TGCGCCAGCAGCCAAGGAGGGGGCTCTTCTGAGCAGTTCTTC. Protein sequence: CASSQGGGSSEQFF.

J is TRBJ2-1 and V is TRBV9; TRBD2 agrees at 8 bases. CDR3 length: 16 residues. Trimming at V came to 3 bases and at J to 2 bases, leaving 7 bases not matched to a gene. Germline V gene lookup returns CDR1 SGDLS and CDR2 YYNGEE. This CDR3 reads CASSASGLVTYNEQFF. In DNA form, the CDR3 reads TGTGCCAGCAGCGCATCGGGACTAGTGACCTACAATGAGCAGTTCTTC.

As DNA, the CDR3 is TGTGCCAGCAGCCCTGATAGCACAGATACGCAGTATTTT. Its translation: CASSPDSTDTQYF. The chain uses TRBV9 and TRBJ2-3; D unclear. The CDR3 runs to 13 residues. The germline V gene encodes CDR1 SGDLS and CDR2 YYNGEE. V was clipped by 4 bases and J by 0 bases, with 6 bases between them.

This rearrangement joins TRBV5-1 to TRBJ2-1; the D gene is possibly TRBD1 (6 bases). V lost 6 bases and J lost 3, with 22 bases in between. This CDR3 region has 17 residues. Looked up from germline, CDR1 is SGHRS and CDR2 is YFSETQ. The CDR3 spells CASNAGEIDFYYNEQFF. The CDR3 nucleotides are TGCGCCAGCAATGCAGGGGAAATAGATTTTTACTACAATGAGCAGTTCTTC. The full variable domain, completed using reference TRBV5-1 and TRBJ2-1, is KAGVTQTPRYLIKTRGQQVTLSCSPISGHRSVSWYQQTPGQGLQFLFEYFSETQRNKGNFPGRFSGRQFSNSRSEMNVSTLELGDSALYLCASNAGEIDFYYNEQFFGPGTRLTVL.

V is TRBV20-1 and J is TRBJ1-1, with no clear D. The CDR3 is 10 amino acids. The V and J ends lost 6 bases and 10 bases respectively, with 12 bases between them. Germline V lookup: CDR1 DFQATT, CDR2 SNEGSKA (reference sequence). The CDR3 reads CSARRSGAFF. CDR3 DNA: TGCAGTGCCCGCCGGTCCGGAGCTTTCTTT.

The chain recombines TRBV5-1 with TRBJ1-1; D is unresolved. The germline CDR1 and CDR2 sequences are SGHRS and YFSETQ. V was trimmed by 1 base and J by 1 base, leaving 11 bases between them. This CDR3 comprises 15 residues. The CDR3: CASSLLGVRNTEAFF. The CDR3 DNA reads as TGCGCCAGCAGCTTGCTTGGCGTTCGGAACACTGAAGCTTTCTTT.

The V and J genes are TRBV7-6 and TRBJ2-7; maybe TRBD1 (5 bases). In germline, CDR1 is SGHVS, CDR2 FNYEAQ. There are 11 residues in the CDR3. V lost 5 bases and J 12 bases, leaving 14 bases between the germline ends. In nucleotides, the CDR3 is TGTGCCAGCAGCCGCGACAGCCACCCGTACTTC. It codes for CASSRDSHPYF.

This sequence joins TRBV7-3 and TRBJ2-2; D is undetermined. Per the germline V gene, CDR1 is SGHTA and CDR2 is FQGTGA. Trimming shortened V by 1 base and J by 1 base, and 1 base separated the two germline ends. CDR3 length: 13 residues. The CDR3 coding sequence is TGTGCCAGCAGCTTAAAGAACACCGGGGAGCTGTTTTTT. Translated, it gives CASSLKNTGELFF.

V usage is TRBV5-6 and J usage is TRBJ2-7; D unclear. Germline assignment: CDR1 SGHDT and CDR2 YYEEEE. The CDR3 is 15 residues long. The V end was cut by 1 base, the J end by 2 bases, with 13 bases between. The CDR3 sequence is CASSLTPLPTYEQYF. The CDR3 region has the DNA TGTGCCAGCAGCTTGACCCCCCTACCAACCTACGAGCAGTACTTC.

About this clone: The sample holds other DNA sequences that translate to the same CDR3. J is TRBJ2-7 and V is TRBV7-8; D is undetermined. CDR3 length equals 12 residues. Trimming cost V 1 base and J 1 base, with 2 bases left between them. The germline V gene has CDR1 SGHVS and CDR2 FQNEAQ. CDR3 sequence (DNA): TGTGCCAGCAGCTTAGGTTCCTACGAGCAGTACTTC. This gives the protein CASSLGSYEQYF.

Concerning this clone itself: Additional DNA sequences in this sample encode the identical CDR3. The chain links TRBV20-1 to TRBJ2-2; no firm D call. V gave up 3 bases and J gave up 1 base, with 0 bases separating them. Germline values: CDR1 DFQATT, CDR2 SNEGSKA (reference sequence). The CDR3 contains 11 residues. The CDR3, as DNA: TGCAGTGCTAGGAACACCGGGGAGCTGTTTTTT. Protein: CSARNTGELFF.

In this sample, this clone turned up once. The rearrangement uses TRBV10-3 and TRBJ2-3; perhaps TRBD1 as D (6 bases). This CDR3 spans 13 amino acids. Germline V gives CDR1 ENHRY, CDR2 SYGVKD. The V and J ends lost 11 bases and 6 bases respectively, with 18 bases between them. The CDR3 protein is CAVSGVTMDTQYF. CDR3 coding DNA: TGTGCCGTATCAGGGGTCACTATGGATACGCAGTATTTT.

CDR3 in DNA: TGTGCCATCAGTGAGTCAGGCGGGACAGCGAACACCGGGGAGCTGTTTTTT. Translated, it gives CAISESGGTANTGELFF. This rearrangement joins TRBV10-3 to TRBJ2-2; maybe TRBD1 (7 bases). The CDR3 covers 17 residues. V lost 0 bases and J lost 0, with 11 bases in between. Germline V gene sequence: CDR1 ENHRY, CDR2 SYGVKD.

The chain couples TRBV14 to TRBJ2-3; 10 bases agree with TRBD2. V shed 4 bases, J shed 6 bases, and the junction held 13 bases outside the gene matches. CDR3 length equals 17 residues. CDR1 and CDR2 from the germline V gene are SGHDN and FVKESK. Here the CDR3 DNA reads TGTGCCAGCAGCCGCGGGATAGCGGGAGGTCGGTCTGATACGCAGTATTTT. Encoded protein: CASSRGIAGGRSDTQYF.

The gene calls are TRBV7-9 and TRBJ2-5; the D call may be TRBD1 or TRBD2 (6 bases each). Germline V CDR1 and CDR2: SEHNR, FQNEAQ (reference sequence). V gave up 2 bases and J gave up 4 bases, with 14 bases separating them. The CDR3 is 15 residues long. The CDR3 DNA follows: TGTGCCAGCAGCTTATGGCAGGGGAGGTCAGAGACCCAGTACTTC. It encodes CASSLWQGRSETQYF.

About this clone: One end of the junction is discordant with germline, which a read error may explain. This chain connects TRBV9 to TRBJ2-3; D perhaps matches TRBD2 (6 bases). Germline V gene data show CDR1 as SGDLS and CDR2 as YYNGEE. The length of the CDR3 is 13 residues. The CDR3 region is CASSVEGTYTQYF. CDR3 nucleotide sequence: TGTGCCAGCAGCGTGGAGGGCACATATACGCAGTATTTT. Complete variable domain (other parts from reference TRBV9 and TRBJ2-3): DSGVTQTPKHLITATGQRVTLRCSPRSGDLSVYWYQQSLDQGLQFLIQYYNGEERAKGNILERFSAQQFPDLHSELNLSSLELGDSALYFCASSVEGTYTQYFGPGTRLTVL.

This clone was picked up one time. V and J are TRBV2 and TRBJ2-1, with unresolved D. The germline gives CDR1 SNHLY, CDR2 FYNNEI. V lost 8 bases and J 2 bases, leaving 13 bases between the germline ends. The CDR3 contains 14 residues. The CDR3 DNA reads TGTGCCAGCCGGATGAGCGATCCCTACAATGAGCAGTTCTTC. This codes for CASRMSDPYNEQFF.

The chain joins TRBV5-1 to TRBJ2-3; D uncertain. Between the trimmed V and J ends, which lost 3 bases and 1 base, there was a span of 15 bases. Germline assignment: CDR1 SGHRS and CDR2 YFSETQ. The CDR3 is 16 residues long. The CDR3 nucleotides are TGCGCCAGCAGCTGGATCCTAAAATCTCGCACAGATACGCAGTATTTT. As protein: CASSWILKSRTDTQYF.

For the CDR3, the DNA is TGTGCCAGCAGTGACCTCTGGGCCCCCTACAATGAGCAGTTCTTC. This codes for CASSDLWAPYNEQFF. V is TRBV6-4 and J is TRBJ2-1; no reliable D call. This CDR3 comprises 15 residues. CDR1 and CDR2 from the germline V gene are MRHNA and SNTAGT. V was shortened by 2 bases and J by 2 bases, with 10 bases between the two germline ends.